This T cell receptor beta chain was sequenced for a study of blood T cell repertoires in COVID-19. Study at large: T cells, B-cell-depleted T cells, or PBMCs provided the cDNA or gDNA that served as material.

Repertoires were generated with immunoSEQ multiplex PCR, while TCRdb's copy carries only in-frame clones and drops some. The table shows 270,000 or so clones, with around 86% occurring only once. Cohorts were assigned according to the clinical history that participants reported. Among Cohort 3 donors, those recovered had two negative PCRs, clearance, or symptom resolution. Trimming removed 1 base from V and 2 bases from J, with 12 bases in between. Germline-derived CDR1 and CDR2 are SGHTA and FQGNSA. The CDR3 loop spans 15 amino acids. The V call is TRBV7-2, the J call TRBJ2-7, with D possibly matching TRBD1 (5 bases). This clonotype was obtained from a woman under 30 who had recovered from COVID-19. Sequencing was done on a sample of PBMCs or T cells enriched from blood (not recorded which). As DNA, the CDR3 is TGTGCCAGCAGCTTAGGTCCGGACATTCCCTACGAGCAGTACTTC. As protein: CASSLGPDIPYEQYF.